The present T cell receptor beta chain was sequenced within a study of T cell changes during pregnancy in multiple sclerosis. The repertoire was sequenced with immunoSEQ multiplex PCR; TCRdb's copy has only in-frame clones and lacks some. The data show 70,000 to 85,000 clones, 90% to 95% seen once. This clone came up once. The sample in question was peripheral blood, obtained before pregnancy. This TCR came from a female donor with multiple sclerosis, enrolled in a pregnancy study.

The CDR3 protein is CASSPAGAGELFF. CDR3 in DNA: TGCGCCAGCTCCCCAGCGGGAGCCGGGGAGCTGTTTTTT. This chain links TRBV10-2 with TRBJ2-2, with TRBD2 matching 8 bases. The CDR3 runs 13 residues. Trimming at V came to 8 bases and at J to 6 bases, leaving 5 bases not matched to a gene. The germline V gene encodes CDR1 WSHSY and CDR2 SAAADI.